A single sample gave rise to the 12 T cell receptor beta chains below, sequenced in a study of kidney transplant recipient with SARS-CoV-2 infection. Using its own MiXCR run on the reads, TCRdb lists one record per CDR3 protein. The data show roughly 250,000 distinct CDR3 sequences, 29% seen once. The sample in question was a blood sample, obtained at baseline and on day 111 from a kidney transplant recipient. The receptor set was obtained from a male patient aged 25 to 39 who had COVID-19 and was a kidney transplant recipient. The graft donor may have contributed some T cells.

This clonotype occurred many times. This chain joins TRBV2 and TRBJ1-1, with TRBD1 matching 7 bases. This CDR3 spans 14 amino acids. Germline V gene lookup returns CDR1 SNHLY and CDR2 FYNNEI. V trimming: 6 bases; J trimming: 0 bases; junction bases outside the gene matches: 4. The CDR3 protein is CASSGQAMNTEAFF. CDR3 in DNA: TGTGCCAGCAGCGGACAGGCTATGAACACTGAAGCTTTCTTT. The full variable domain, completed using reference TRBV2 and TRBJ1-1, is EPEVTQTPSHQVTQMGQEVILRCVPISNHLYFYWYRQILGQKVEFLVSFYNNEISEKSEIFDDQFSVERPDGSNFTLKIRSTKLEDSAMYFCASSGQAMNTEAFFGQGTRLTVV.

This clonotype was observed a handful of times. The chain employs TRBV7-2 and TRBJ2-5; D gene uncertain. This CDR3 contains 15 residues. Trimming cost V 2 bases and J 5 bases, with 15 bases left between them. Germline V gene lookup returns CDR1 SGHTA and CDR2 FQGNSA. The CDR3 DNA reads TGTGCCAGCAGCTTATTAAGGGTTGTTGGGGAGACCCAGTACTTC. Its protein product is CASSLLRVVGETQYF.

Worth noting for this clonotype: A much larger clone lies one base from this, so it may be a read error. The chain has TRBV6-8 and TRBJ1-2, with D unclear. Per germline, CDR1 MNHGY and CDR2 SAAAGT. The V end was cut by 4 bases, the J end by 4 bases, with 22 bases between. This CDR3 has 17 amino acids. CDR3 protein: CASSWVERPRKTYGYTF. Here the CDR3 DNA reads TGTGCCAGCAGTTGGGTGGAACGCCCTAGAAAGACCTATGGCTACACCTTC.

This clonotype was recorded at least ten times. V and J are TRBV12-3 or TRBV12-4 and TRBJ1-2; D is uncertain. The V end was cut by 5 bases, the J end by 4 bases, with 23 bases between. CDR3 size: 17 residues. CDR3 protein: CASSLQNTAGKTYGYTF. CDR3 DNA: TGTGCCAGCAGTCTACAGAACACAGCAGGAAAGACCTATGGCTACACCTTC.

Of note for this clonotype: Since a much larger clone is just one base distant, this may be a read error. The chain uses TRBV7-9 and TRBJ2-1; 7 nucleotides align to TRBD2. CDR3 size: 14 residues. Germline V gives CDR1 SEHNR, CDR2 FQNEAQ (reference sequence). The CDR3 here is CASSWGRAYNEQLF. CDR3 nucleotides: TGTGCCAGCTCCTGGGGGAGGGCCTATAATGAGCAGCTCTTC.

This clonotype was recorded many times. The V call is TRBV18, the J call TRBJ2-7; TRBD2 agrees at 11 bases. Per the germline V gene, CDR1 is KGHSH and CDR2 is LQKENI. Losses at the gene ends were 5 bases for V and 10 bases for J; bases not matched to a gene: 10. The CDR3 loop spans 14 amino acids. The CDR3 nucleotides are TGTGCCAGCTCAGCCGGGACTAGCGGAGTCAGTCAGTACTTC. This translates into CASSAGTSGVSQYF.

This rearrangement joins TRBV4-2 to TRBJ1-2; D not certain. The CDR3 has 17 amino acids. Trimming removed 5 bases from V and 4 bases from J, with 23 bases in between. Germline V gives CDR1 LGHNA, CDR2 YNFKEQ. CDR3 DNA: TGTGCCAGCAGCTTGCTCAGCAAAAGTTGGAAGACCTATGGCTACACCTTC. Its translation: CASSLLSKSWKTYGYTF.

There are many counts of this clonotype. The chain links TRBV19 to TRBJ1-5, with 11 bases that match TRBD1. The CDR3 consists of 17 residues. CDR1 is LNHDA and CDR2 is SQIVND in the germline V gene (reference sequence). Trimming cost V 3 bases and J 9 bases; bases outside gene matches: 13. CDR3 in amino acids: CASSIPLSGTGGRPQHF. CDR3 DNA sequence: TGTGCCAGTAGTATCCCGCTGTCCGGGACAGGGGGTAGGCCCCAGCATTTT. The full variable domain, with the rest looked up from reference TRBV19 and TRBJ1-5, is DGGITQSPKYLFRKEGQNVTLSCEQNLNHDAMYWYRQDPGQGLRLIYYSQIVNDFQKGDIAEGYSVSREKKESFPLTVTSAQKNPTAFYLCASSIPLSGTGGRPQHFGDGTRLSIL.

Points on this clonotype: This may stem from a read error, because a much larger clone lies one nucleotide away. The chain has TRBV2 and TRBJ1-4, with D perhaps matching TRBD1 (5 bases). This CDR3 is 14 amino acids long. The germline V gene encodes CDR1 SNHLY and CDR2 FYNNEI. Between the trimmed V and J ends, which lost 3 bases and 14 bases, there was a span of 19 bases. The CDR3 is CASSEGWETVNLFF. The CDR3 bases are TGTGCCAGCAGTGAGGGTTGGGAGACAGTAAATCTGTTTTTT.

This clonotype was seen at least ten times. The chain combines TRBV6-2 or TRBV6-3 with TRBJ1-5; TRBD1 is a possible D gene (5 bases). The V end lost 6 bases, the J end lost 9 bases, and 21 bases lay between the germline ends. CDR3 length: 15 residues. The germline V gene encodes CDR1 MNHEY and CDR2 SVGEGT. The CDR3 bases are TGTGCCAGCAGCCCCACCCGGGGACCCAGTCTGCCCCAGCATTTT. Translated, it gives CASSPTRGPSLPQHF.

Details on this clonotype: A much larger clonotype is one base distant, so this may be a read error. The chain employs TRBV19 and TRBJ1-1, with D perhaps TRBD1 (5 bases). The length of the CDR3 is 13 residues. The germline gives CDR1 LNHDA, CDR2 SQIVND (reference sequence). This CDR3 reads CAGSIGPTVEAFF. DNA of the CDR3: TGTGCCGGTAGTATAGGTCCGACAGTAGAAGCTTTCTTT.

About this clonotype: Without the conserved terminal phenylalanine or tryptophan, this CDR3 likely stems from a read error. This chain links TRBV28 with TRBJ1-2; D is ambiguous. Germline CDR1 is MDHEN and CDR2 is SYDVKM. This CDR3 spans 11 amino acids. Deletions cut 4 bases from V and 0 bases from J, with 0 bases between. This CDR3 is CASSSNYGYTS. CDR3 DNA: TGTGCCAGCAGTTCTAACTATGGCTACACCTCC.